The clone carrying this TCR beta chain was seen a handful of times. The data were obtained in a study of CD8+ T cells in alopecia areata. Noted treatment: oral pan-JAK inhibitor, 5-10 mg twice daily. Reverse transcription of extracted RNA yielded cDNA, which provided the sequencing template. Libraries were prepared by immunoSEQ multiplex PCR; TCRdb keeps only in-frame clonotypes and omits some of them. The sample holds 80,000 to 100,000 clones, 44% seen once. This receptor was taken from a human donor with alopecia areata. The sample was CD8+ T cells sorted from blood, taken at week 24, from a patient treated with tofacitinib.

The CDR3 loop is CAIGTPNRNEQYF. The CDR3 coding sequence is TGTGCCATCGGGACACCAAATCGAAACGAGCAGTACTTC. This chain joins TRBV7-9 and TRBJ2-7; D is perhaps TRBD1 (6 bases). Germline V CDR1 and CDR2: SEHNR, FQNEAQ (reference sequence). The CDR3 totals 13 residues. Between the trimmed V and J ends, which lost 10 bases and 5 bases, there was a span of 18 bases.